The clone carrying this T cell receptor beta chain was counted only a few times. Its antigen is still unknown. The data were obtained in a study of response to subunit inactivated influenza vaccine. Study findings and constraints: It was suggested by the authors that few new T cells are recruited by each seasonal influenza vaccination.

Using its own MiXCR run on the RT-PCR reads, TCRdb lists one record per CDR3 protein. This sample has roughly 520,000 distinct CDR3 sequences, with roughly 23% found just once. This sample comprised CD4+ T cells sorted from PBMCs, obtained 4 to 6 days after vaccination. The TCR was taken from a man in his forties or fifties who received an inactivated influenza vaccine.

The CDR3 sequence is CSAPRRSDTQYF. The CDR3 nucleotides read TGCAGTGCTCCCCGGAGGTCAGATACGCAGTATTTT. The chain uses TRBV20-1 and TRBJ2-3; D might be TRBD2 (5 bases). The CDR3 spans 12 residues. Trimming removed 5 bases at V and 4 bases at J, with 10 bases between. The germline CDR1 and CDR2 sequences are DFQATT and SNEGSKA (reference sequence).